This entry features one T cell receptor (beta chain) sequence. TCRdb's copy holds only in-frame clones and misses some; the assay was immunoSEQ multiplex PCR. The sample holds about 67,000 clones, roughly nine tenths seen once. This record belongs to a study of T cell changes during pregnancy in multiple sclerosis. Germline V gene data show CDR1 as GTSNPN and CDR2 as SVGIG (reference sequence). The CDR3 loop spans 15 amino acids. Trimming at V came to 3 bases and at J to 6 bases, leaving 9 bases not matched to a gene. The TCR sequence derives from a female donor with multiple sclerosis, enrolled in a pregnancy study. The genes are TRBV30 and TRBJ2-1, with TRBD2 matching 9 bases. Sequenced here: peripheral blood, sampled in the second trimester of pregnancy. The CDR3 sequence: CAWRLASGNLNEQFF. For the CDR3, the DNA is TGTGCCTGGAGGCTGGCTAGCGGGAACCTCAATGAGCAGTTCTTC.